This TCR beta chain appears in the sequencing data of a study of blood T cell repertoires in COVID-19 (dated by TCRdb to 2020 to 2022). Some background on the complete study: Samples covering the acute and convalescent phases of COVID-19 were provided by collaborators in the United States, Italy and Spain. The prospective study material was composed of cDNA or gDNA derived from T cells, B-cell-depleted T cells, or PBMCs. Subjects who had been exposed to COVID-19, were actively infected with it, or had recovered from it provided the deeply sampled blood TCRbeta repertoires that made up the dataset. A freely available public database, intended as a resource for researchers studying the immune response to SARS-CoV-2, is where the repertoires were released. The samples were drawn from two sources: the first 160 participants of the ongoing ImmuneRACE study, and fewer than 1,500 subjects contributed by 6 global collaborators. Sample metadata almost always included a de-identified subject ID, COVID-19 status, age in years and sex. Where available, HLA class I and class II types were obtained from metadata supplied by the sample provider rather than from assay-based typing.

The junction shows trimming of 5 bases on V and 6 bases on J, plus 7 bases between the germline ends. Counted from cysteine to phenylalanine, this CDR3 has 12 amino acids. Kept here is only the CDR3 DNA, which spans 36 bases and is read in frame from base 1. CDR1 SEHNR and CDR2 FQNEAQ are derived from the germline V gene (reference sequence). TCRbeta CDR3 regions were amplified from genomic DNA by means of the immunoSEQ Assay, a bias-controlled multiplex PCR. Per the original workflow: Within the assay, amplification of reference gene primers was used to estimate how many nucleated cells each sample contained. Sequence reads were collapsed and filtered to measure the absolute abundance of every unique TCRbeta CDR3 rearrangement. For each sample, productive Simpson clonality was calculated as the square root of Simpson's diversity index over productive rearrangements. This immuneACCESS table, as held by TCRdb, lists in-frame sequences with V and J called but not all clones. Of the missing ones, under half trace to an unresolved V gene in checked studies; the others have no known cause. Clone size and V and J calls were adopted from that table, with D and trimming inferred from the DNA. For this sample there are under 150,000 clones; 88% appear just once. The ten largest clones add up to 1.5% of the sample.

As regards this clone: The target of this receptor is not known. Base qualities are missing; no much larger clone stands one base away.

Broader findings and caveats from the paper: The quantity of clinical and demographic metadata differed by source and by participant and was supplied without curation.

Collaborating institutions collected whole blood in K2EDTA tubes following their own protocols. Collaborator samples were shipped for TCRbeta analysis as frozen whole blood, isolated PBMCs, or DNA extracted from either sample type. The specimen sequenced was peripheral blood. This TCR derives from a human donor in a cohort sampled during active COVID-19. Recombination joined TRBV7-9 with TRBJ2-2, and TRBD1 may be the D gene, going by 6 matching bases. The CDR3 protein is CASSPGAGELFF. The sequence in DNA is TGTGCCAGCAGCCCAGGGGCCGGGGAGCTGTTTTTT. The full variable domain, with segments outside the CDR3 supplied by the reference TRBV7-9 and TRBJ2-2 proteins, appears as DTGVSQNPRHKITKRGQNVTFRCDPISEHNRLYWYRQTLGQGPEFLTYFQNEAQLEKSRLLSDRFSAERPKGSFSTLEIQRTEQGDSAMYLCASSPGAGELFFGEGSRLTVL.